This TCR beta chain originates from a study of blood T cell repertoires in COVID-19. The overall study: Sites in the United States, Italy and Spain provided acute and convalescent COVID-19 samples.

V lost 4 bases, J lost 2 bases, and 11 bases stayed unmatched. The CDR3 loop spans 17 amino acids. Germline V CDR1 and CDR2: SGHRS, YFSETQ. Original processing methods: Cell counts per sample came from amplifying reference gene primers. Clones were read by immunoSEQ multiplex PCR, and TCRdb kept only the in-frame ones, dropping some. V and J calls and clone size are those listed in that table; D and trimming were worked out from the DNA. This sample has 150,000 to 200,000 clones, with around 76% found just once. This receptor was obtained from a woman between 65 and 79 years old with acute or convalescent COVID-19. The chain is built from TRBV5-1 and TRBJ2-3, with 9 bases fitting TRBD1. The sequencing input was peripheral blood. The CDR3 spells CASSPQVTGGSTDTQYF. The CDR3 nucleotides are TGCGCCAGCAGCCCCCAGGTTACAGGGGGCTCCACAGATACGCAGTATTTT.